The 17 T cell receptor beta chains listed next were all sequenced from one sample in a study of T cell changes during pregnancy in multiple sclerosis. The data were produced by immunoSEQ multiplex PCR, yet TCRdb's version contains in-frame clones alone and is incomplete. The sample shows about 70,000 clones, about 92% of them seen only once. This sample comprised peripheral blood, obtained in the second trimester of pregnancy. These TCRs come from a female donor in good health, enrolled as a control in a pregnancy study.

The J gene is TRBJ2-2, the V gene TRBV2; D is unclear. This CDR3 is 11 amino acids long. With 3 bases removed from V and 7 bases from J, the gap between germline ends came to 3 bases. The germline V gene has CDR1 SNHLY and CDR2 FYNNEI. The CDR3 nucleotides read TGTGCCAGCAGTGACGGCGGGGAGCTGTTTTTT. It codes for CASSDGGELFF.

This clone came up once. The chain couples TRBV7-9 to TRBJ1-5, with D perhaps matching TRBD1 (5 bases). The CDR3 extends over 14 amino acids. Germline values: CDR1 SEHNR, CDR2 FQNEAQ (reference sequence). Trimming shortened V by 4 bases and J by 9 bases, and 16 bases separated the two germline ends. The CDR3 nucleotides read TGTGCCAGCAGCTCGACAGTGGACGTTCGGCCCCAGCATTTT. It codes for CASSSTVDVRPQHF.

For the CDR3, the DNA is TGTGCCAGCAGCGTAACGGGGGACGTCCACGAGCAGTACTTC. Amino acids: CASSVTGDVHEQYF. The chain uses TRBV9 and TRBJ2-7; maybe TRBD2 (6 bases). Germline V gene data show CDR1 as SGDLS and CDR2 as YYNGEE. This CDR3 region has 14 residues. The ends were cut back, 1 base at V and 5 bases at J, with 13 bases in the middle.

This clone has just a few counts. The chain has TRBV7-9 and TRBJ1-3, with 8 bases identical to TRBD1. The CDR3 is 14 residues long. Trimming cost V 5 bases and J 4 bases; bases outside gene matches: 4. CDR1 is SEHNR, CDR2 FQNEAQ, per germline (reference sequence). CDR3 protein: CASSLQGAGNTIYF. The CDR3 region has the DNA TGTGCCAGCAGCCTCCAGGGGGCCGGAAACACCATATATTTT.

The gene calls are TRBV6-1 and TRBJ1-1; 9 positions match TRBD1. CDR1 and CDR2 from the germline V gene are MNHNS and SASEGT. The CDR3 is made up of 14 amino acids. The J segment lost 10 bases and the V segment lost 0 bases, leaving 6 bases of the junction unmatched. The DNA of the CDR3 is TGTGCCAGCAGTGAAGCCGTACAGGGGGCGATAGCTTTCTTT. The encoded protein is CASSEAVQGAIAFF.

V and J are TRBV30 and TRBJ2-2, with D tentatively TRBD1 (5 bases). This CDR3 is built from 13 residues. Germline values: CDR1 GTSNPN, CDR2 SVGIG (reference sequence). V lost 3 bases and J lost 6, with 11 bases in between. The CDR3 sequence is CAWSRDDAGELFF. The CDR3 coding sequence is TGTGCCTGGAGCAGGGATGACGCCGGGGAGCTGTTTTTT.

As regards this clone: Other nucleotide sequences from this sample produce the same CDR3. This chain uses TRBV19 with TRBJ1-2, with D possibly matching TRBD1 (6 bases). Looked up from germline, CDR1 is LNHDA and CDR2 is SQIVND (reference sequence). Deletions cut 5 bases from V and 2 bases from J, with 6 bases between. The CDR3 covers 12 residues. CDR3 coding DNA: TGTGCCAGTAGTGGACAGAACTATGGCTACACCTTC. Protein sequence: CASSGQNYGYTF.

This clone appeared once. This chain links TRBV6-5 with TRBJ1-1; D is ambiguous. Trimming cost V 6 bases and J 5 bases, with 4 bases left between them. The germline CDR1 and CDR2 sequences are MNHEY and SVGAGI. This CDR3 comprises 10 residues. The CDR3 DNA sequence: TGTGCCAGCAGCAAAACTGAAGCTTTCTTT. Translated, it gives CASSKTEAFF.

The chain is built from TRBV29-1 and TRBJ1-2, with 8 positions matching TRBD1. The CDR3 spans 14 residues. With V trimmed by 6 bases and J by 4 bases, 10 bases remained unmatched. Germline V lookup: CDR1 SQVTM, CDR2 ANQGSEA. CDR3: CSVEGTGASYGYTF. The CDR3 region has the DNA TGCAGCGTCGAGGGGACAGGAGCCTCCTATGGCTACACCTTC.

The gene calls are TRBV4-3 and TRBJ1-5; D ambiguous. The V gene's germline CDR1 is LGHNA and CDR2 YSLEER. Trimming removed 0 bases at V and 0 bases at J, with 6 bases between. The CDR3 loop spans 15 amino acids. CDR3 loop: CASSQEEGSNQPQHF. The CDR3 DNA is TGCGCCAGCAGCCAAGAGGAGGGTAGCAATCAGCCCCAGCATTTT.

This chain joins TRBV5-1 and TRBJ2-5; TRBD2 aligns across 8 bases. From germline, CDR1 is SGHRS and CDR2 YFSETQ. The CDR3 is 15 amino acids. With 2 bases clipped from V and 4 bases from J, the junction kept 7 bases outside the gene matches. As DNA, the CDR3 is TGCGCCAGCAGCTTCGGGGTAGCGGGGCGAGAGACCCAGTACTTC. Protein sequence: CASSFGVAGRETQYF.

The rearrangement uses TRBV10-3 and TRBJ2-7, with 7 bases lining up with TRBD1. Trimming at V came to 6 bases and at J to 7 bases, leaving 21 bases not matched to a gene. Germline V gene data show CDR1 as ENHRY and CDR2 as SYGVKD. The CDR3 is made up of 17 amino acids. For the CDR3, the DNA is TGTGCCATCAGCCAGTCGACAGGGTTTGATATTCTTCGGGAGCAGTACTTC. This sequence encodes CAISQSTGFDILREQYF.

The chain has TRBV27 and TRBJ2-1, with D possibly being TRBD2 (7 bases). The CDR3 covers 12 residues. Trimming took off 8 bases at V and 7 bases at J, with 12 bases between the two ends. Germline lookup yields CDR1 MNHEY and CDR2 SMNVEV (reference sequence). In DNA, the CDR3 is TGTGCCAGCCGGGGGGCCGTTAATGAGCAGTTCTTC. Amino acids: CASRGAVNEQFF.

The chain couples TRBV7-9 to TRBJ1-6; no firm D call. V was clipped by 5 bases and J by 0 bases, with 11 bases between them. This CDR3 has 16 amino acids. Germline V CDR1 and CDR2: SEHNR, FQNEAQ (reference sequence). Here the CDR3 reads CASSPLGSSYNSPLHF. For the CDR3, the DNA is TGTGCCAGCAGCCCTCTCGGGAGCTCCTATAATTCACCCCTCCACTTT.

This chain links TRBV5-4 with TRBJ2-7; TRBD1 matches at 7 bases. With 3 bases clipped from V and 2 bases from J, the junction kept 11 bases outside the gene matches. The CDR3 has 16 residues. CDR1 SGHNT and CDR2 YYREEE come from the germline V gene (reference sequence). CDR3 residues: CASSSTQGTTAYEQYF. CDR3 nucleotide sequence: TGTGCCAGCAGCTCAACACAGGGGACGACGGCCTACGAGCAGTACTTC.

This clone occurred once. J is TRBJ2-3 and V is TRBV12-5; 7 positions match TRBD2. CDR1 is LGHNT, CDR2 FRNRAP, per germline. Unmatched junction bases numbered 14, after V lost 5 bases and J lost 6 bases. The CDR3 is made up of 16 amino acids. The CDR3 region is CASGIRDYRKRDTQYF. The CDR3 nucleotides read TGTGCTAGTGGTATCCGGGACTACCGAAAAAGGGATACGCAGTATTTT.

This chain joins TRBV5-1 and TRBJ1-4, with a weak D call TRBD1 (5 bases). Germline-derived CDR1 and CDR2 are SGHRS and YFSETQ. With 5 bases removed from V and 3 bases from J, the gap between germline ends came to 11 bases. CDR3 length: 14 residues. The CDR3 DNA reads as TGCGCCAGCAGACTGGGGGGTTCTAATGAAAAACTGTTTTTT. Its protein product is CASRLGGSNEKLFF.